The present TCR beta chain was sequenced within a study of cytotoxic CD8 clonotypes in ibrutinib-treated CLL. Study-wide background: Samples averaged roughly 260,000 productive templates and 90,000 to 95,000 productive rearrangements.

Investigators sought sequencing depths of between 1 in 200,000 and 1 in 1 million T cells. Some clones are missing from TCRdb's copy, which holds only in-frame ones; the method was immunoSEQ multiplex PCR. The sample records about 330,000 clones, over 55% being singletons. The V and J ends lost 0 bases and 0 bases respectively, with 13 bases between them. Germline loops: CDR1 SGDLS, CDR2 YYNGEE. This CDR3 has 18 amino acids. Study-level results: Age-matched healthy donor levels were exceeded by baseline clonality, which tracked circulating CD8+ T-cell counts.

On this clone itself: What it recognizes is unknown.

The TCR sequence derives from a human donor with chronic lymphocytic leukemia. The chain couples TRBV9 to TRBJ2-6; D might be TRBD2 (6 bases). This material consisted of PBMCs, taken after 36 months of ibrutinib treatment. The CDR3 DNA reads TGTGCCAGCAGCGTAGACCCACTAGCTTTCTCTGGGGCCAACGTCCTGACTTTC. Its protein is CASSVDPLAFSGANVLTF.